The TCR beta chain under discussion was sequenced for a study of cytomegalovirus exposure and HLA in healthy donors. Study as a whole: The study placed around 85% of its approximately 400 genotyped donors in the Caucasian-associated ancestry cluster. Study results and limitations: Cytomegalovirus-associated TCR beta chains were listed, numbering 164. Productive status was seen about 87% or about 30% of the time for most TCR beta V segments in an earlier analysis. Available immune exposure information covered CMV serostatus only.

As to this clone: Its antigen is still unknown.

This CDR3 spans 16 amino acids. The V gene's germline CDR1 is SGHRS and CDR2 YFSETQ. The V and J ends lost 4 bases and 0 bases respectively, with 16 bases between them. PCR was performed using 60 Vbeta and 13 Jbeta primers. TCRdb's table, derived via immunoSEQ multiplex PCR, lists solely in-frame clones and lacks some. The sample contains 180,000 or so clones, around 76% of which appear only once. Source material: PBMCs. The rearrangement links TRBV5-1 to TRBJ1-1, with a possible D match to TRBD1 (5 bases). This clonotype originated in a middle-aged man in good health and CMV-seronegative. The CDR3 sequence is CASSTPGRGLNTEAFF. For the CDR3, the DNA is TGCGCCAGCAGCACCCCCGGAAGGGGTTTGAACACTGAAGCTTTCTTT.